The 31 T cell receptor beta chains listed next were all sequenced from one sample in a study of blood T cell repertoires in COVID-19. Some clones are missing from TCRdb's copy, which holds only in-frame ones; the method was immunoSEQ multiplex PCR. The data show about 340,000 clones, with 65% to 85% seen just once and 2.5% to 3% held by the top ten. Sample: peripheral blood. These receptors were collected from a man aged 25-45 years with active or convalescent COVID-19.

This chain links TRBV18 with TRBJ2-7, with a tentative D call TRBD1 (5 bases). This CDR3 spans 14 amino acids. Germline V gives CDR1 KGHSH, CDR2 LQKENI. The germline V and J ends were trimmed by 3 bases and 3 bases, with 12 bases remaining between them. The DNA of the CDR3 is TGTGCCAGCTCACCGCAAGGGGCCATCTACGAGCAGTACTTC. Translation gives CASSPQGAIYEQYF.

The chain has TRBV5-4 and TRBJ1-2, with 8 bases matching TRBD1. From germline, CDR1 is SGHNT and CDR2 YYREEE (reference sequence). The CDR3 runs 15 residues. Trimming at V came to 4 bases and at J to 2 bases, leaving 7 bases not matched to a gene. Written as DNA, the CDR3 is TGTGCCAGCAGCGTGGACAGGGCGGCGAACTATGGCTACACCTTC. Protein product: CASSVDRAANYGYTF.

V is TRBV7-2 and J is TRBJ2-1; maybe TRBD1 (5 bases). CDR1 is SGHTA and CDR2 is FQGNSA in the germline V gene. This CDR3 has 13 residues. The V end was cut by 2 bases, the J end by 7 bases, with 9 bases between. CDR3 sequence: CASSLSRVNEQFF. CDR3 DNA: TGTGCCAGCAGCTTATCCAGGGTGAATGAGCAGTTCTTC.

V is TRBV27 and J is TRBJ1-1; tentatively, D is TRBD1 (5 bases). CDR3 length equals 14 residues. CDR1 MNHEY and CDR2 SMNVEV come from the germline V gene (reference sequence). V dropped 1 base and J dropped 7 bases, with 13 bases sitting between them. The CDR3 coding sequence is TGTGCCAGCAGTTTATACCGGGACGGGGGTGAAGCTTTCTTT. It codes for CASSLYRDGGEAFF.

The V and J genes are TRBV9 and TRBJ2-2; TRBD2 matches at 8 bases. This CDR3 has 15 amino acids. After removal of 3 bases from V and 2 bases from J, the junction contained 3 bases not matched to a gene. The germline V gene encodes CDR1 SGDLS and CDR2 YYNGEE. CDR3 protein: CASSATSANTGELFF. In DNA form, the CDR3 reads TGTGCCAGCAGCGCGACTAGCGCCAACACCGGGGAGCTGTTTTTT.

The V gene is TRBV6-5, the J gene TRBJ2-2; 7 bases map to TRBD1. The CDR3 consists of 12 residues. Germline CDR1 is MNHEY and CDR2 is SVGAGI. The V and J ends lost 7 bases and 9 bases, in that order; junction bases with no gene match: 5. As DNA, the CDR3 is TGTGCCAGCACCCTCAGGGGGAGGGAGCTGTTTTTT. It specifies CASTLRGRELFF.

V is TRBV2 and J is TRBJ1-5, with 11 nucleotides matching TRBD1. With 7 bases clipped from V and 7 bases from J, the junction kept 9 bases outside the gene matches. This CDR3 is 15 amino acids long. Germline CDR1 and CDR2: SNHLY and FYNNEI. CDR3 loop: CASTSDRGPGQPQHF. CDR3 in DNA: TGTGCCAGCACCTCGGACAGGGGGCCTGGACAGCCCCAGCATTTT.

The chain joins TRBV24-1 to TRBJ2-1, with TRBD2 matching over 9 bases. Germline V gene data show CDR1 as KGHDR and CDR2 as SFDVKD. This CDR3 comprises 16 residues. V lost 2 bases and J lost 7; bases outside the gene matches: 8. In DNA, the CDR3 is TGTGCCACCAGTGATTATGGCGGGAGGGCCTTGAATGAGCAGTTCTTC. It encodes CATSDYGGRALNEQFF.

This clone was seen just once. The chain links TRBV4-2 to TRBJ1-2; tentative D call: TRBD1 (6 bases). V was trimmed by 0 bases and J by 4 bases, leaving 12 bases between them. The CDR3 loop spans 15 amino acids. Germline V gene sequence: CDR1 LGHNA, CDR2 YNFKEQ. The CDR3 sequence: CASSQDEQGIYGYTF. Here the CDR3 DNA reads TGTGCCAGCAGCCAAGACGAGCAGGGGATCTATGGCTACACCTTC.

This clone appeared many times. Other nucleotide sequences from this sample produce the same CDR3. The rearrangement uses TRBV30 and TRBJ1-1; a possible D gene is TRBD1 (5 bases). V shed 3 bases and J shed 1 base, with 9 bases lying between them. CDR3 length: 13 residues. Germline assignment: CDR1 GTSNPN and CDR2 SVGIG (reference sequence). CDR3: CAWSATGNTEAFF. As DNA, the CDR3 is TGTGCCTGGAGCGCTACAGGGAACACTGAAGCTTTCTTT.

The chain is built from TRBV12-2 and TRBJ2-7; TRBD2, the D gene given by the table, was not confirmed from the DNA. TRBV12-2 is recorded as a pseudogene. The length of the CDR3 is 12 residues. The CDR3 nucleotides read TGTGCAAGTCGCTCCCCTATCTACGAGCAGTACTTC. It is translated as CASRSPIYEQYF.

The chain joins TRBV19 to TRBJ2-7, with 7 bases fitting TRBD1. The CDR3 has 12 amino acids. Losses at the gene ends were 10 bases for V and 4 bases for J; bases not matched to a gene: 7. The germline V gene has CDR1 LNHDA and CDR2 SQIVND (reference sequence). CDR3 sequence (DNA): TGTGCCACCTCGACAGGGTGGTACGAGCAGTACTTC. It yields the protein CATSTGWYEQYF.

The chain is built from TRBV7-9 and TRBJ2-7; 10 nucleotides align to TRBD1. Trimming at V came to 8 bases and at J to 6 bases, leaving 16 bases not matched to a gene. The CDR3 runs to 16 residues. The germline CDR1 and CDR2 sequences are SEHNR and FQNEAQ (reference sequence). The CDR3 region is CASSLRQGQGLPEQYF. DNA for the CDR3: TGTGCCAGCTCCCTCCGCCAGGGACAGGGGTTACCCGAGCAGTACTTC.

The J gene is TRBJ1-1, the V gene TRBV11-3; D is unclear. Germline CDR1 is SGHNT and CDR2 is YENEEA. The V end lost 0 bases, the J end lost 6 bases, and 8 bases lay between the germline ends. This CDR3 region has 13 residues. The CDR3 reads CASSLDPGPEAFF. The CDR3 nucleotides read TGTGCCAGCAGCTTAGATCCCGGTCCTGAAGCTTTCTTT. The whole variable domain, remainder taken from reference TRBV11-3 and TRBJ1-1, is EAGVVQSPRYKIIEKKQPVAFWCNPISGHNTLYWYLQNLGQGPELLIRYENEEAVDDSQLPKDRFSAERLKGVDSTLKIQPAELGDSAVYLCASSLDPGPEAFFGQGTRLTVV.

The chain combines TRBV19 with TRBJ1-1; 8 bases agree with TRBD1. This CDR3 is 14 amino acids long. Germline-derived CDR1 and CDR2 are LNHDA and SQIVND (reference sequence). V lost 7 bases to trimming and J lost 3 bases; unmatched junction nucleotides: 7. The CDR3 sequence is CASNPGQGDTEAFF. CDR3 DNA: TGTGCCAGTAACCCTGGACAGGGAGACACTGAAGCTTTCTTT.

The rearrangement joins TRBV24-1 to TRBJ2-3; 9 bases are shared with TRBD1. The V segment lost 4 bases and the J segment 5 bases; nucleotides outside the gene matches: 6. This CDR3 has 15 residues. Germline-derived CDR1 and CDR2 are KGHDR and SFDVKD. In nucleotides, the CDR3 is TGTGCCACCAGTGACTTGACAGGGGGGGGAGATACGCAGTATTTT. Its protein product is CATSDLTGGGDTQYF.

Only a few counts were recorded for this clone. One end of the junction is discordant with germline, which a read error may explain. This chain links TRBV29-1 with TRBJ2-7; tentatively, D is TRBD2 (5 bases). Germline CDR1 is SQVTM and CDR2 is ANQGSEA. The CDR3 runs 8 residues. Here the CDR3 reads CSVDTGNF. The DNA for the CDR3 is TGCAGCGTTGACACGGGGAACTTC.

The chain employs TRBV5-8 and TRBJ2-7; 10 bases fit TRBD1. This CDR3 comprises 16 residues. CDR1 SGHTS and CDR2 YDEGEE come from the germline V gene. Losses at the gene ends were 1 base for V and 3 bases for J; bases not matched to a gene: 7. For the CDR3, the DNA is TGTGCCAGCAGCTTGTTCGGGACAGGGGTTCTCTACGAGCAGTACTTC. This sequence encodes CASSLFGTGVLYEQYF.

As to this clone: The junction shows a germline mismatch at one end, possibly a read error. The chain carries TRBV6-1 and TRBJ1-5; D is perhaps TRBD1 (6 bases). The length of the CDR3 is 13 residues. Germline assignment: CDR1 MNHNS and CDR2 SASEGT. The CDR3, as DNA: TGTGCCAGCGGTGACAGGTGGGATCAGCCCCAGCATTTT. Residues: CASGDRWDQPQHF.

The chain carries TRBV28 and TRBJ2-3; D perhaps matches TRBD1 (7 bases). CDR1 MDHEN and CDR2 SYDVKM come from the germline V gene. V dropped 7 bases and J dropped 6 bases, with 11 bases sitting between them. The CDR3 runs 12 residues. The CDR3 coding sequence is TGTGCCAGCACTTCAGGGGGGGATACGCAGTATTTT. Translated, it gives CASTSGGDTQYF.

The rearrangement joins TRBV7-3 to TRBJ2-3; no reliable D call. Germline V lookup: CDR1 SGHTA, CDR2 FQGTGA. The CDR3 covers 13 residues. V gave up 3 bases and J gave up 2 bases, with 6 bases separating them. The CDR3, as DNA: TGTGCCAGCAGCTTCTTAATCACAGATACGCAGTATTTT. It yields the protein CASSFLITDTQYF.

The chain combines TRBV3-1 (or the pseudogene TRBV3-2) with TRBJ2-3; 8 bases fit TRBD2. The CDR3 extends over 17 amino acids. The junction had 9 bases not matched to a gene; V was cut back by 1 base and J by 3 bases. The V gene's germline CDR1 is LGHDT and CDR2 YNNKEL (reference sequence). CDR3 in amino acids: CASSQVTKGTRTDTQYF. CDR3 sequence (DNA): TGTGCCAGCAGCCAAGTTACCAAAGGGACTAGGACAGATACGCAGTATTTT.

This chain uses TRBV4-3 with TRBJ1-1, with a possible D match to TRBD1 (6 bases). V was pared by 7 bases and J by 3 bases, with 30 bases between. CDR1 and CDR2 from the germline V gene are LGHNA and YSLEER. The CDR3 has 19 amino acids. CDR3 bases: TGCGCCAGCACCGCCACTGGGGGCGGGGGCGCGTCTAGTCACACTGAAGCTTTCTTT. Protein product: CASTATGGGGASSHTEAFF.

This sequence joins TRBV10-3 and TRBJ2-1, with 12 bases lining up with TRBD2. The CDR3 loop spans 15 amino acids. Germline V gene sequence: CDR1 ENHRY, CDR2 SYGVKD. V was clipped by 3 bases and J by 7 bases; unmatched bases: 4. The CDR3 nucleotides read TGTGCCATCAGTGACCTAGCGGGAGGGCTGAATGAGCAGTTCTTC. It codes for CAISDLAGGLNEQFF.

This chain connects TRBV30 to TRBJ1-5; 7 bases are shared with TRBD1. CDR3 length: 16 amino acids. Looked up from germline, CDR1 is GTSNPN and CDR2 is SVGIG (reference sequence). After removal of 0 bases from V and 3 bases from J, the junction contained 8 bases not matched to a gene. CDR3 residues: CAWSVSRTGSNQPQHF. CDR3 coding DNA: TGTGCCTGGAGTGTCTCCCGGACAGGATCCAATCAGCCCCAGCATTTT. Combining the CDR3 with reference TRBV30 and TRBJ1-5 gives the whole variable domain SQTIHQWPATLVQPVGSPLSLECTVEGTSNPNLYWYRQAAGRGLQLLFYSVGIGQISSEVPQNLSASRPQDRQFILSSKKLLLSDSGFYLCAWSVSRTGSNQPQHFGDGTRLSIL.

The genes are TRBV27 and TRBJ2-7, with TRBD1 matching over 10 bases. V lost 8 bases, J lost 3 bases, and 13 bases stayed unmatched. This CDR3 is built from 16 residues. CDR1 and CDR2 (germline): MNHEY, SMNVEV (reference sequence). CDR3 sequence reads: CASSLRGWTGGYEQYF. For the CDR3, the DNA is TGTGCCAGCTCCCTCCGCGGTTGGACAGGGGGCTACGAGCAGTACTTC.

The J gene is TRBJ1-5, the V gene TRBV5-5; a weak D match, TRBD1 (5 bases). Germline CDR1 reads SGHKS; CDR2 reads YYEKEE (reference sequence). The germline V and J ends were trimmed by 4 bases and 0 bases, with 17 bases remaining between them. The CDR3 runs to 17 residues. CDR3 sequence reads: CASSPRQAGYSNQPQHF. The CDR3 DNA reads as TGTGCCAGCAGCCCTCGGCAGGCAGGGTATAGCAATCAGCCCCAGCATTTT.

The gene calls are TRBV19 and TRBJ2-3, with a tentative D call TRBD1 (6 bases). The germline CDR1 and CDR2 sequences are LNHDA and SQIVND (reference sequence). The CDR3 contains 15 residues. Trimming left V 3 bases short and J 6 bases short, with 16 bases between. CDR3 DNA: TGTGCCAGTAGTATGACAGGCCACCAGGTCGATACGCAGTATTTT. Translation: CASSMTGHQVDTQYF.

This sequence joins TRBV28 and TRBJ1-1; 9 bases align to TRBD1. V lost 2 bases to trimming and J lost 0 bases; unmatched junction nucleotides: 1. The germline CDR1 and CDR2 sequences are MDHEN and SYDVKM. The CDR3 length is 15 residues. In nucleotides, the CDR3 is TGTGCCAGCAGTTTAGGACAGGGGATGAACACTGAAGCTTTCTTT. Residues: CASSLGQGMNTEAFF.

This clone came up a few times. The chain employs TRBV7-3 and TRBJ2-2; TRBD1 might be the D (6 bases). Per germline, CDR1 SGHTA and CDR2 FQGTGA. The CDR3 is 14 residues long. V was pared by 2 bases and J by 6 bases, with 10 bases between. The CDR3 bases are TGTGCCAGCAGCTTAGGCAGGGGAGCCGGGGAGCTGTTTTTT. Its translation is CASSLGRGAGELFF. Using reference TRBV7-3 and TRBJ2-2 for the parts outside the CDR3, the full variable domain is GAGVSQTPSNKVTEKGKYVELRCDPISGHTALYWYRQSLGQGPEFLIYFQGTGAADDSGLPNDRFFAVRPEGSVSTLKIQRTERGDSAVYLCASSLGRGAGELFFGEGSRLTVL.

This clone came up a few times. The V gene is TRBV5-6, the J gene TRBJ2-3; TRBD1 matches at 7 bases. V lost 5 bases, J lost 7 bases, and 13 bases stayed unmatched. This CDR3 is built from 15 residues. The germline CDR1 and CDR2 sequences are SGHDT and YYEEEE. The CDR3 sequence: CASSFTGTVRNTQYF. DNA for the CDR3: TGTGCCAGCAGTTTTACCGGGACAGTACGAAATACGCAGTATTTT.